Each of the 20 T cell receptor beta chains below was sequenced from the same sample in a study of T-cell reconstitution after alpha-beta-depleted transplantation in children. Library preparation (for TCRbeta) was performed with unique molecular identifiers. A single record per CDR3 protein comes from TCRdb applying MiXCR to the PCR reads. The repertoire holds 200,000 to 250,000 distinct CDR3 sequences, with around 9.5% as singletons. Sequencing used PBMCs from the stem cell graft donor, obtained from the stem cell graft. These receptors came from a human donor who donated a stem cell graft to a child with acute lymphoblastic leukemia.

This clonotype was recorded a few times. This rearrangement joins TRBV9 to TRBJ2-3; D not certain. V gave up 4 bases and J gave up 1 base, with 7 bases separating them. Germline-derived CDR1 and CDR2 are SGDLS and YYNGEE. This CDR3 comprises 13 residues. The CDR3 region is CASSPSRTDTQYF. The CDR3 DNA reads TGTGCCAGCAGCCCCAGCCGCACAGATACGCAGTATTTT.

The CDR3, as DNA: TGTGCCTGGAGTCGGGGTCCAGGGGATGAAAAACTGTTTTTT. Translated: CAWSRGPGDEKLFF. This sequence joins TRBV30 and TRBJ1-4, with D perhaps matching TRBD1 (6 bases). With 2 bases removed from V and 6 bases from J, the gap between germline ends came to 13 bases. This CDR3 spans 14 amino acids. Germline lookup yields CDR1 GTSNPN and CDR2 SVGIG (reference sequence).

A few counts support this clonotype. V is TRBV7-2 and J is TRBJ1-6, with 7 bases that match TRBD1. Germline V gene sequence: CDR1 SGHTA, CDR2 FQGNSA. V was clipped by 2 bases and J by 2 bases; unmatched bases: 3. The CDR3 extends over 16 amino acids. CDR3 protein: CASSLRDSTYNSPLHF. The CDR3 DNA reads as TGTGCCAGCAGCTTACGGGACAGCACCTATAATTCACCCCTCCACTTT.

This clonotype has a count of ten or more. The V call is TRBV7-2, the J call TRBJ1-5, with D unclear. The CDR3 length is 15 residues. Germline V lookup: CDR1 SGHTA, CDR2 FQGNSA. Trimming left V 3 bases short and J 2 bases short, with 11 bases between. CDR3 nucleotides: TGTGCCAGCAGCTTGTTCCATGGGGGCAATCAGCCCCAGCATTTT. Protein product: CASSLFHGGNQPQHF. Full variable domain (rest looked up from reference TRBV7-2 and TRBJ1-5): GAGVSQSPSNKVTEKGKDVELRCDPISGHTALYWYRQSLGQGLEFLIYFQGNSAPDKSGLPSDRFSAERTGGSVSTLTIQRTQQEDSAVYLCASSLFHGGNQPQHFGDGTRLSIL.

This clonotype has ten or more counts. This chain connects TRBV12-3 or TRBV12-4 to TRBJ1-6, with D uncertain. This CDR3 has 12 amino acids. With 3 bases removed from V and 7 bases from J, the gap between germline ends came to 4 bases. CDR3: CASSFWNSPLHF. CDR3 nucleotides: TGTGCCAGCAGTTTCTGGAATTCACCCCTCCACTTT.

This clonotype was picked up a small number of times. CDR3 in DNA: TGTGCCAGCAGCTTATCAACGGACCACTACGAGCAGTACTTC. Translation gives CASSLSTDHYEQYF. This sequence joins TRBV7-2 and TRBJ2-7; no reliable D call. Trimming took off 2 bases at V and 3 bases at J, with 11 bases between the two ends. The CDR3 is made up of 14 amino acids. Germline values: CDR1 SGHTA, CDR2 FQGNSA.

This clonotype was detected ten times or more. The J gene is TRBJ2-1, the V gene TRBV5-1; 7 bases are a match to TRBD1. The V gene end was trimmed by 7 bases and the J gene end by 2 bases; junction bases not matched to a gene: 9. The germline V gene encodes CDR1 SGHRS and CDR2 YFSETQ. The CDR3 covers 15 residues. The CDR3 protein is CASYFRDRAYNEQFF. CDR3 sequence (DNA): TGCGCCAGCTACTTCCGGGACAGAGCCTACAATGAGCAGTTCTTC.

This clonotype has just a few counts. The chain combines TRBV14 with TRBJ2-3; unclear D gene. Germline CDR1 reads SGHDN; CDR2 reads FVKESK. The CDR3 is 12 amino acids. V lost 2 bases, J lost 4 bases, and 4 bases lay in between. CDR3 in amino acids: CASSQLPDTQYF. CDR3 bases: TGTGCCAGCAGCCAATTGCCAGATACGCAGTATTTT.

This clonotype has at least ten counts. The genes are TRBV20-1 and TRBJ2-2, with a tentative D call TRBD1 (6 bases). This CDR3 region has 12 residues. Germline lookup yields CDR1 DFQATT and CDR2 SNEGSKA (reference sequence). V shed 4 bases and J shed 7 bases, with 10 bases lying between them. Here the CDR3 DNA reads TGCAGTGCTACAGGGGCTGTCGGGGAGCTGTTTTTT. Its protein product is CSATGAVGELFF.

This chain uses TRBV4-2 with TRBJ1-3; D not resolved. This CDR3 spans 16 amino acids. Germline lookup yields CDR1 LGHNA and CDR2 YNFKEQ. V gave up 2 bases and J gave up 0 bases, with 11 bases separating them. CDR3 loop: CASSQPDTSSGNTIYF. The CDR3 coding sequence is TGTGCCAGCAGCCAACCCGACACTAGCTCTGGAAACACCATATATTTT.

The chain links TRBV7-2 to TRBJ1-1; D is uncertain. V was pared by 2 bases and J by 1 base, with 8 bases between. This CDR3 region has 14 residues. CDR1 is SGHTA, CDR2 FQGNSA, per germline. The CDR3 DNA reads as TGTGCCAGCAGCTTACAAGGGTCGAACACTGAAGCTTTCTTT. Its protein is CASSLQGSNTEAFF.

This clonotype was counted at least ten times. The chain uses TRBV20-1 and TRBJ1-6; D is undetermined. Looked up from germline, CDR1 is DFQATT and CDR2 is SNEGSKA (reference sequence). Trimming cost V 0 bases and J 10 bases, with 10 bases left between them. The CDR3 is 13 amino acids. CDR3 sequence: CSARDRGNSPLHF. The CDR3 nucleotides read TGCAGTGCTAGAGATAGAGGGAACTCACCCCTCCACTTT.

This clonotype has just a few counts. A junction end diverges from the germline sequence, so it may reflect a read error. CDR3 residues: CASSLTGQYEAFF. The CDR3 nucleotides are TGCGCCAGCAGCTTGACGGGACAGTATGAAGCTTTCTTT. This rearrangement joins TRBV13 to TRBJ1-1; 7 bases match TRBD1. The CDR3 sequence is 13 residues long. The germline V gene encodes CDR1 PRHDT and CDR2 FYEKMQ (reference sequence).

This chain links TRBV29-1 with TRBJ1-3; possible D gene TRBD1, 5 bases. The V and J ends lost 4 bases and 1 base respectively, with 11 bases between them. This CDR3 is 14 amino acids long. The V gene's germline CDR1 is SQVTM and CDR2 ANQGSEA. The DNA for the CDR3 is TGCAGCGTTGGACAGTCTACATCTGGAAACACCATATATTTT. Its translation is CSVGQSTSGNTIYF. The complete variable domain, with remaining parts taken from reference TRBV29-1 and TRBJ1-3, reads SAVISQKPSRDICQRGTSLTIQCQVDSQVTMMFWYRQQPGQSLTLIATANQGSEATYESGFVIDKFPISRPNLTFSTLTVSNMSPEDSSIYLCSVGQSTSGNTIYFGEGSWLTVV.

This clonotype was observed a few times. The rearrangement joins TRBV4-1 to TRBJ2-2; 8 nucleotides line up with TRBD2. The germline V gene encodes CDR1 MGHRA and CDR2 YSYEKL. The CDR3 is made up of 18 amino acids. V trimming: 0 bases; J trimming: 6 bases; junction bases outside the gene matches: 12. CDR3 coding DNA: TGCGCCAGCAGCCAAGATCGTACAGGACTAGCTGCGGCCGGGGAGCTGTTTTTT. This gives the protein CASSQDRTGLAAAGELFF.

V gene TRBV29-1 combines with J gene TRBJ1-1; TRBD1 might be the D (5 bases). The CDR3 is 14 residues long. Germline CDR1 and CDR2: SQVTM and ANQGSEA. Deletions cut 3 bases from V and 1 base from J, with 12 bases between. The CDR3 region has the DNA TGCAGCGTTGATTGGGGGGACCAGAACACTGAAGCTTTCTTT. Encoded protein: CSVDWGDQNTEAFF.

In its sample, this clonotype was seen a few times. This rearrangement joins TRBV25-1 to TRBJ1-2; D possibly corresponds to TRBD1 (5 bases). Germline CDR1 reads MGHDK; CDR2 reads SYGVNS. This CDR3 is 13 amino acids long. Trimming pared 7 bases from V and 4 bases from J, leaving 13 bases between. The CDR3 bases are TGTGCCAGCATGGGGGGGACCTCCTATGGCTACACCTTC. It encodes CASMGGTSYGYTF.

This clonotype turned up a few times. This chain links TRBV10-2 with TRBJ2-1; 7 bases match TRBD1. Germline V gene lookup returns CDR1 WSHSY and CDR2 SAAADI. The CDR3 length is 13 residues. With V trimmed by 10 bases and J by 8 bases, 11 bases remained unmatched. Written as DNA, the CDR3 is TGCGCCATCAGGGGGTTAGGGTCGCATGAGCAGTTCTTC. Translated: CAIRGLGSHEQFF.

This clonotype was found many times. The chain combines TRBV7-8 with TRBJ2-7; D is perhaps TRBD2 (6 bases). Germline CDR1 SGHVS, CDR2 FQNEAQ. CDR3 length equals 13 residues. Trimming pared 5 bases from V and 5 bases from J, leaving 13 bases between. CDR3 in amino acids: CASSTRGSDEQYF. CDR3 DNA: TGTGCCAGCAGCACCCGGGGGTCGGACGAGCAGTACTTC.

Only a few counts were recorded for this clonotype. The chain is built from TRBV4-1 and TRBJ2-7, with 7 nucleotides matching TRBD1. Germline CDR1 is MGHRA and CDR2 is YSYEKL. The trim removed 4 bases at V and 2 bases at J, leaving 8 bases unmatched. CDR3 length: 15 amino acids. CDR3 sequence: CASSLVRDSAYEQYF. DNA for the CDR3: TGCGCCAGCAGCCTTGTCCGGGACAGCGCCTACGAGCAGTACTTC.